This T cell receptor beta chain came from a study of blood T cell repertoires in COVID-19. Study context: Material from acute and convalescent COVID-19 was sourced from the United States, Italy and Spain. From T cells, B-cell-depleted T cells, or PBMCs came the material, which was cDNA or gDNA.

V lost 2 bases and J lost 1; bases outside the gene matches: 3. CDR1 and CDR2 from the germline V gene are SNHLY and FYNNEI. This CDR3 spans 15 amino acids. Original processing methods: Estimates of nucleated cell counts were drawn from the amplification of reference gene primers. Assay used: immunoSEQ multiplex PCR; TCRdb lists only in-frame clones, some missing. The DNA gave D and trimming, while V, J and clone size come from that table. The data show under 150,000 clones, 85% seen once. Specimen: peripheral blood. The V call is TRBV2, the J call TRBJ1-1, with 8 bases identical to TRBD1. The clonotype originates from an elderly man with acute or convalescent COVID-19. In DNA, the CDR3 is TGTGCCAGCAGTGAACAGGGGGCCGGGAACACTGAAGCTTTCTTT. Its translation is CASSEQGAGNTEAFF.